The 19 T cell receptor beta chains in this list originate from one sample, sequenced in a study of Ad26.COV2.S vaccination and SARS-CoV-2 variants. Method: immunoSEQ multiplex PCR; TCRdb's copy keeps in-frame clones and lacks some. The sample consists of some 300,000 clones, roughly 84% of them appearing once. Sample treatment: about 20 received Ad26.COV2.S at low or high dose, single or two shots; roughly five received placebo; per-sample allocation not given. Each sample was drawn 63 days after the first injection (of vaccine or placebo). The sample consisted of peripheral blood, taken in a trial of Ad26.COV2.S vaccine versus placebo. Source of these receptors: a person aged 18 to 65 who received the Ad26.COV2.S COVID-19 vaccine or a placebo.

CDR3 region: CASSPWTNAHEQFF. DNA of the CDR3: TGCGCCAGCAGCCCCTGGACAAACGCCCATGAGCAGTTCTTC. This chain joins TRBV5-1 and TRBJ2-1, with D tentatively TRBD1 (5 bases). The germline gives CDR1 SGHRS, CDR2 YFSETQ. Trimming shortened V by 4 bases and J by 8 bases, and 16 bases separated the two germline ends. The CDR3 extends over 14 amino acids.

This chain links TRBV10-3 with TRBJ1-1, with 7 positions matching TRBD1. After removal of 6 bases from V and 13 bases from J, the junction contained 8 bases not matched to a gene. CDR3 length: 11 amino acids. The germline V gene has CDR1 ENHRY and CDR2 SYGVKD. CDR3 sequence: CAIRIRDSNFF. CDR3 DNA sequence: TGTGCCATCAGGATCCGGGACAGTAATTTCTTT.

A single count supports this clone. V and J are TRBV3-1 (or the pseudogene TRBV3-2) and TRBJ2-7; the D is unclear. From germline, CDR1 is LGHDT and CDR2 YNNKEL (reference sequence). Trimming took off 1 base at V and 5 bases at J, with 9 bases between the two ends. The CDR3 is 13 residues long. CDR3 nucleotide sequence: TGTGCCAGCAGCCAAGTTTCCGGACACGAGCAGTACTTC. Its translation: CASSQVSGHEQYF.

The CDR3 sequence: CASSTLQGANYGYTF. The CDR3 coding sequence is TGTGCCAGCAGCACCCTACAGGGAGCTAACTATGGCTACACCTTC. V usage is TRBV9 and J usage is TRBJ1-2; weak D call: TRBD1 (6 bases). Trimming removed 4 bases at V and 0 bases at J, with 13 bases between. Germline CDR1 reads SGDLS; CDR2 reads YYNGEE. This CDR3 is 15 amino acids long. The variable domain in full, with the rest retrieved from reference TRBV9 and TRBJ1-2, is DSGVTQTPKHLITATGQRVTLRCSPRSGDLSVYWYQQSLDQGLQFLIQYYNGEERAKGNILERFSAQQFPDLHSELNLSSLELGDSALYFCASSTLQGANYGYTFGSGTRLTVV.

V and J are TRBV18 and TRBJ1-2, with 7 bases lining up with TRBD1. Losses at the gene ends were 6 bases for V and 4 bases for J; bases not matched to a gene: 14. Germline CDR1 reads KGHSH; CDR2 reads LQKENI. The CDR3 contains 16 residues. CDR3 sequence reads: CASSFSGTVGPYGYTF. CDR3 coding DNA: TGTGCCAGCTCGTTTTCCGGGACAGTTGGCCCCTATGGCTACACCTTC.

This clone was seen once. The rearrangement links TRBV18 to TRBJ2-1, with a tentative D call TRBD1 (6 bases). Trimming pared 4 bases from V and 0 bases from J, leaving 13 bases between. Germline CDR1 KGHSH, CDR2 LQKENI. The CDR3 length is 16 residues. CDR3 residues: CASSLLGQTSYNEQFF. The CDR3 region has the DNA TGTGCCAGCTCACTGCTTGGACAGACCTCCTACAATGAGCAGTTCTTC. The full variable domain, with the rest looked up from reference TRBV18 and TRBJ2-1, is NAGVMQNPRHLVRRRGQEARLRCSPMKGHSHVYWYRQLPEEGLKFMVYLQKENIIDESGMPKERFSAEFPKEGPSILRIQQVVRGDSAAYFCASSLLGQTSYNEQFFGPGTRLTVL.

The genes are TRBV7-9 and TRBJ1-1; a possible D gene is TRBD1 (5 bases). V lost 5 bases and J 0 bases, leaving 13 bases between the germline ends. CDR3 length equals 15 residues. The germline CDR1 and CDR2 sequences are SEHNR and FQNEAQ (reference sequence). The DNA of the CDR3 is TGTGCCAGCAGCATAGGGGCAAATATGAACACTGAAGCTTTCTTT. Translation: CASSIGANMNTEAFF.

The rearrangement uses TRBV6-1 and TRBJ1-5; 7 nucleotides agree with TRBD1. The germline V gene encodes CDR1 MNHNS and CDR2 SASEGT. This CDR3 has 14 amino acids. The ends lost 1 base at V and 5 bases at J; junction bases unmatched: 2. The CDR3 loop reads CASSEGQGDQPQHF. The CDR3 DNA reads TGTGCCAGCAGTGAAGGACAGGGAGATCAGCCCCAGCATTTT.

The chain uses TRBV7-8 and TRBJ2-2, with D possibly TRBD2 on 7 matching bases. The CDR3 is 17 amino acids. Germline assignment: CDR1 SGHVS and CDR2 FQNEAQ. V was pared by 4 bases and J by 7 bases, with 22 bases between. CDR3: CASSSGRGGNNGGELFF. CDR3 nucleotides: TGTGCCAGCAGCTCAGGGAGGGGGGGCAACAACGGCGGGGAGCTGTTTTTT. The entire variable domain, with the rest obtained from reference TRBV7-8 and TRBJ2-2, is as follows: GAGVSQSPRYKVAKRGQDVALRCDPISGHVSLFWYQQALGQGPEFLTYFQNEAQLDKSGLPSDRFFAERPEGSVSTLKIQRTQQEDSAVYLCASSSGRGGNNGGELFFGEGSRLTVL.

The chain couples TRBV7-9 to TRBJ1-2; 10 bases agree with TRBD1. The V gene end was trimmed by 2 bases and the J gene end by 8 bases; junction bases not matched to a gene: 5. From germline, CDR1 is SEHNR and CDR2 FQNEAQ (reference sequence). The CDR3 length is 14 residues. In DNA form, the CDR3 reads TGTGCCAGCAGCTTAAGAGACAGGGGGCACGGCTACACCTTC. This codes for CASSLRDRGHGYTF. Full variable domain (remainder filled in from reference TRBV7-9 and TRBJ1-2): DTGVSQNPRHKITKRGQNVTFRCDPISEHNRLYWYRQTLGQGPEFLTYFQNEAQLEKSRLLSDRFSAERPKGSFSTLEIQRTEQGDSAMYLCASSLRDRGHGYTFGSGTRLTVV.

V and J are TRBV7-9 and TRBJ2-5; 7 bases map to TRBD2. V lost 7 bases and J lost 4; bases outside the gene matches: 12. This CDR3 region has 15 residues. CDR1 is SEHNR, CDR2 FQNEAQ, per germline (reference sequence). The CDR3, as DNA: TGTGCCAGCACTGAGGCGGGAGTTTTAGGAGAGACCCAGTACTTC. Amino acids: CASTEAGVLGETQYF.

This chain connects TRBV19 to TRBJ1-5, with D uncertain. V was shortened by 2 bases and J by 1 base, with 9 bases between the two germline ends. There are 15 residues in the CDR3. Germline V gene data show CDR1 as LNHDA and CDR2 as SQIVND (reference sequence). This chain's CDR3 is CASSILSGSNQPQHF. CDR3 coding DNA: TGTGCCAGTAGTATATTATCGGGGAGCAATCAGCCCCAGCATTTT.

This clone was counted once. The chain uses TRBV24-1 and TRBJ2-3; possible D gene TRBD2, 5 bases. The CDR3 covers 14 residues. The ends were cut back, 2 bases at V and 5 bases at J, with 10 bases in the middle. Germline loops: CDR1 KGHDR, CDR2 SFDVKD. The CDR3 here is CATSDSRRIDTQYF. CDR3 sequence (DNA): TGTGCCACCAGTGATTCTAGGAGGATAGATACGCAGTATTTT.

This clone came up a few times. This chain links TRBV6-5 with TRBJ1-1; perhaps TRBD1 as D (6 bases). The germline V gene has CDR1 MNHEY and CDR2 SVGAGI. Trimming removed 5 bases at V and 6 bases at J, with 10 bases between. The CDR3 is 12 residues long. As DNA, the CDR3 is TGTGCCAGCAGTAAGAGGGGGGCTGAAGCTTTCTTT. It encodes CASSKRGAEAFF.

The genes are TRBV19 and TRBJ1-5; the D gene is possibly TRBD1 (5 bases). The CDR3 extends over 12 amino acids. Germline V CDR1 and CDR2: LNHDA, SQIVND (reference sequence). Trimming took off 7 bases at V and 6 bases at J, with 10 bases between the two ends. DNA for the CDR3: TGTGCCAGTACCCGGGGGTTTCAGCCCCAGCATTTT. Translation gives CASTRGFQPQHF.

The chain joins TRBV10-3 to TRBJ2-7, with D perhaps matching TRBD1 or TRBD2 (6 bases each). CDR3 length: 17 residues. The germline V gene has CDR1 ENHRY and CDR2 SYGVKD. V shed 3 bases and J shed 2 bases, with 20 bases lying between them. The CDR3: CAISDPPRGRGTYEQYF. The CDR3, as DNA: TGTGCCATCAGTGATCCACCGCGGGGAAGGGGGACCTACGAGCAGTACTTC.

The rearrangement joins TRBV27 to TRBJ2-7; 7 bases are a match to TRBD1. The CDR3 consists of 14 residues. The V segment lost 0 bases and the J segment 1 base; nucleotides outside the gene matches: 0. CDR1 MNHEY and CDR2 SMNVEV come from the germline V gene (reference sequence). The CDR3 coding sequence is TGTGCCAGCAGTTTATCGACAGGGTCCTACGAGCAGTACTTC. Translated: CASSLSTGSYEQYF.

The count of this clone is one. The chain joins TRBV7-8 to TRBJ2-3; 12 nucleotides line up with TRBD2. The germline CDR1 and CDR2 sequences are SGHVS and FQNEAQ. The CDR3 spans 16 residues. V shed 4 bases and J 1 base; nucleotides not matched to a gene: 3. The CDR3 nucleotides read TGTGCCAGCAGCTCGAGACTAGCGGGGGGCACAGATACGCAGTATTTT. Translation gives CASSSRLAGGTDTQYF.

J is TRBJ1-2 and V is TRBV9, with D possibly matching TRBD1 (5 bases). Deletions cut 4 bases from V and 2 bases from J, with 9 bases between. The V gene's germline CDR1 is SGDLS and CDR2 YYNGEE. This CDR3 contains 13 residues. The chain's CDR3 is CASSRRVNYGYTF. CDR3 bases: TGTGCCAGCAGCCGCAGGGTAAACTATGGCTACACCTTC. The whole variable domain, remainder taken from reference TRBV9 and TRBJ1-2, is DSGVTQTPKHLITATGQRVTLRCSPRSGDLSVYWYQQSLDQGLQFLIQYYNGEERAKGNILERFSAQQFPDLHSELNLSSLELGDSALYFCASSRRVNYGYTFGSGTRLTVV.